This T cell receptor beta chain is from a study of glioma-infiltrating T cells after dendritic cell vaccination. Method: immunoSEQ multiplex PCR; TCRdb's copy keeps in-frame clones and lacks some. This table holds about 32,000 clones, 90% to 95% found once. CDR1 MNHNS and CDR2 SASEGT come from the germline V gene. V dropped 3 bases and J dropped 8 bases, with 8 bases sitting between them. This CDR3 region has 13 residues. For this clone: Its antigen is unidentified.

General study findings and limits: Higher pretreatment TIL content predicted longer progression-free time and survival.

The source of this sequence is a human donor with glioblastoma. Sequencing used blood, obtained before dendritic cell vaccination. The genes are TRBV6-1 and TRBJ1-6; D might be TRBD1 (5 bases). CDR3 coding DNA: TGTGCCAGCAGTGACGGGGGTGATTCACCCCTCCACTTT. Its translation: CASSDGGDSPLHF.